This record looks at one T cell receptor beta chain sequence and its context. Its antigen is still unknown. The record has no base qualities; no much larger clone is one base away. The cohort comprised approximately 700 healthy bone marrow donors. At the time of sampling, every cohort member was nominally healthy, though immune exposures that went unrecorded were likely present. The donor was CMV seronegative and was included in the group of about 350 seronegative cohort members. Each donor provided a peripheral blood sample, and peripheral blood mononuclear cells were used for TCR beta sequencing. The Qiagen DNeasy Blood Extraction Kit was used to extract genomic DNA from the blood cell samples. The sample belongs to a study of cytomegalovirus exposure and HLA in healthy donors (dated by TCRdb to the late 2010s). Regarding the research as a whole: An earlier analysis of approximately 640 of the donors reported 250 to 300 Gb of sequence data and some 120 million unique TCR beta sequences from 190 million or so T cells. An early release covering over 500 HLA-typed donors comprised roughly 300 gigabases of sequencing data and approximately 80 million unique TCR sequences. The genetic ancestry cluster associated with self-reported Caucasian donors included 65% to 90% of the roughly 390 genotyped donors. The study aimed to test whether signatures of past pathogen exposure could be identified by cataloging public T cell receptors. The T cell repertoires of roughly 660 subjects were profiled by immunosequencing and related to cytomegalovirus serostatus. In addition to the first cohort of around 670 subjects, a separate validation cohort of under 150 different subjects was used. High-throughput TCR immunosequencing, statistical association of individual TCRs with disease status, and machine learning were combined to predict cytomegalovirus infection status. In a later analysis, previously published TCR beta repertoires from 550 to 750 donors were re-analyzed and high-resolution HLA genotyping was added so that TCR occurrence patterns could be studied. Rather than using new phenotypic data, the later analysis identified candidate immune exposures from TCR beta sequences and from how often those sequences occurred across donors. To decide whether each TCR beta V gene segment behaved as functional or pseudogenic, an earlier analysis of approximately 620 of the donors relied on high-throughput TCR beta sequencing. Donor age, sex, ethnicity and CMV serostatus were compiled together with the repertoire data. A later genetic analysis took genome-wide SNP genotypes for about 55% of the roughly 670 donors and used that subset as a discovery cohort. All discovery cohort repertoires had been generated using a single sequencing platform. HLA typing covered class I and class II loci at four-digit resolution. Typing coverage differed by locus: A, B, C, DRB1 and DQB1 were typed in roughly 620-630 donors, DQA1 in 500 to 550, DPA1 in 600 to 610, and DPB1 in about 450. Because of strong linkage in the cohort, roughly five DR-DQ haplotypes were treated as single units for association and clustering. On average, about 200,000 unique TCR beta nucleotide sequences were sequenced per donor among 350 to 400 genotyped donors of the cohort, with 15% to 20% of those sequences being non-productive.

Library creation used the immunoSEQ multiplex PCR assay. A mixture of 60 forward primers for TCR Vbeta segments and 13 reverse primers for TCR Jbeta segments was used in the multiplex PCR. Amplification of the CDR3 region of rearranged TCR beta genes was performed with a multiplex PCR assay on genomic DNA. On the Illumina HiSeq System, the amplified TCR beta libraries were sequenced as 87-base-pair reads. Per the original workflow: A later analysis counted about 76 million unique TCR beta chains across the 670 or so repertoires, and roughly 10 million of these chains were shared by at least two donors. To remove PCR and sequencing errors, raw reads were error-corrected and collapsed into unique sequences using a nearest-neighbor algorithm that merged closely related sequences. CDR3 sequences were aligned to IMGT reference sequences to assign V, D and J gene segments. For a sequence to be retained, at least a six-nucleotide match to both a V gene segment and a J gene segment was required. Rearrangements were classified as productive when the CDR3 lacked stop codons and remained in frame with V and J, and all other rearrangements were classified as non-productive. CDR3 was defined according to IMGT convention as the region running from the second conserved V-encoded cysteine to the conserved J-encoded phenylalanine. In an earlier analysis of roughly 580 of the donors, sequences lacking an unambiguous match to a single V gene segment were excluded. An earlier analysis of some 500 of the donors classified V segments as functional when productive rearrangements were above 56.7% and as segregating when the standard deviation between donors was above 5%. A statistical classification framework was developed to diagnose cytomegalovirus status using the catalog of TCR beta chain sequences. In a later analysis, V and J genes were assigned by comparing TCR nucleotide sequences against IMGT/GENE-DB human TR gene sequences. Using the TCRdist pipeline, a later analysis assigned CDR3 sequences along with most-parsimonious VDJ recombination scenarios. In a later analysis, every TCR beta chain was defined by the combination of its CDR3 amino acid sequence and its V-gene family, and reads without a unique V-gene family were dropped. In a later analysis, 500 to 700 highly shared, low-generation-probability nucleotide sequences were removed to address suspected cross-contamination and a sequencing artifact. In a later analysis, a clonal expansion index for each public chain was calculated from normalized within-repertoire ranks of inferred template counts. In a later analysis, generation probabilities were computed with a VDJ recombination model fitted to out-of-frame rearrangements, and the resulting probabilities were checked against IGoR. In a later analysis, hypergeometric tests were used to score TCR-TCR, TCR-HLA and TCR-CMV co-occurrence, with a repertoire-size bias correction applied to TCR pairs. False discovery rates were estimated in a later analysis by permuting HLA or CMV assignments 20 times. In a later analysis, co-occurring TCRs were grouped with DBSCAN, and TCRdist sequence similarity was added when clustering was performed within HLA-allele-positive subsets. For co-occurrence clustering, repertoires with fewer than 30,000 or more than 120,000 public chains were excluded, along with five repertoires with anomalous nucleotide sharing. As stored in TCRdb, this immuneACCESS dataset retains in-frame rearrangements with V and J assigned. A fraction of the clones does not appear; measured against another copy, unresolved V genes explain less than half of the discrepancy, and the remainder lacks a known reason. Clone size and V and J calls were adopted from that table, with D and trimming inferred from the DNA. This sample has 100,000 to 150,000 clones in its table, and more than 80% of those were observed once. 1% of the sample comes from the top ten.

On the study overall, not on this receptor specifically: A later analysis found that most CMV-associated TCR beta chains appeared HLA-restricted, with HLA associations seemingly driven largely by CMV exposure. A further reported finding was that TCR beta sequences accurately predicted the HLA-A and HLA-B alleles for most subjects in the first cohort. In a later analysis, TCR association rates were found to vary across HLA loci, with the most associated TCRs seen for DRB1 alleles and the fewest for HLA-C alleles. Correlated functional status among segregating V segments might be attributable to linkage disequilibrium, but an unknown experimental factor could not be ruled out. Because HLA typing was unavailable for some donors at each locus, only the typed subset was used in association tests. Immune exposure information for the cohort was limited to CMV serostatus. Most TCR sequences were seen in very few donors, while some public TCRs were found in many individuals. Specific HLA alleles were associated with 18,000 or so TCR beta sequences at a false discovery rate of 0.05 in a later analysis. In the study, some 160 TCR beta chains were listed as associated with cytomegalovirus. The classifier was reported to diagnose cytomegalovirus status with high specificity and sensitivity in both the original and validation cohorts. Presence/absence analyses assumed roughly uniform sequencing depth across donors, an assumption that may not hold. An association between a missense DCLRE1C variant and V-gene and J-gene trimming of TCR beta chains was found in a later genetic analysis and replicated in an independent cohort. According to the authors, the approach could potentially be generalized to other disease states and immunological phenotypes. An earlier analysis of 450 to 750 of the donors showed that most TCR beta V segments appeared in productive rearrangements either about 87% or about 30% of the time, which broadly matched IMGT annotations. Because the 87-base-pair reads could not distinguish some IMGT-functional V segments, including TRBV6-2 and TRBV6-3, those segments were excluded. When HLA alleles, especially DR and DQ, strongly co-occurred, attributing TCR associations to individual alleles was difficult. A cluster of highly shared sequence variants was judged likely to represent a technical artifact of the sequencing pipeline. According to a later analysis, parvovirus B19, influenza, CMV and Epstein-Barr virus appeared linked to several top co-occurrence clusters. In this cohort, only TCR beta chains were sequenced, and detectable features were limited by the absence of alpha or paired-chain data. Some 16 rarely observed V segments, including chromosome 9 orphons, were excluded from the earlier analysis of about 600 of the donors because counts were too low. According to a later genetic analysis, donors in an Asian-associated ancestry cluster had fewer N-insertions in productive TCRs than the approximately 700-donor mean. A few of the identified cytomegalovirus-associated TCR beta chains were confirmed in vitro to be specific for cytomegalovirus antigens. Compared with equally common non-associated chains, HLA-associated TCR beta chains in a later analysis were more clonally expanded and had lower generation probabilities.

Trimming accounts for 8 bases at V and 8 bases at J, while the number of junction bases matched to no gene is 12. Based on the germline V gene (reference sequence), the CDR1 and CDR2 sequences are PRHDT and FYEKMQ. CDR3 length: 14 amino acids, cysteine to phenylalanine. The DNA shown is the 42-base CDR3, in frame from base 1. The sequence joins TRBV13 to TRBJ1-2, with 9 bases aligning to TRBD1. The sequence was obtained from a man aged 40-49 years in good health and CMV-seronegative. Sequenced sample: PBMCs. The CDR3 sequence is CASAPDGQGRGYTF. The nucleotides read TGTGCCAGCGCCCCGGACGGACAGGGGCGAGGCTACACCTTC.